The present T cell receptor beta chain was sequenced within a study of shared clonotypes between healthy human individuals. Terminally differentiated effector memory CD45RA+ cells were left out of the naive CD8 fraction, which was CD45RO-negative and positively selected for CCR7. Repertoires were generated with immunoSEQ multiplex PCR, while TCRdb's copy carries only in-frame clones and drops some. The sample carries about 2 million clones, roughly 95% recorded once. V shed 3 bases and J shed 2 bases, with 10 bases lying between them. Germline-derived CDR1 and CDR2 are MNHEY and SVGAGI. The CDR3 covers 14 residues.

This TCR was recovered from a man younger than 30 in good health. The chain couples TRBV6-5 to TRBJ2-5; D might be TRBD2 (6 bases). Material for sequencing was naive CD8+ T cells sorted from blood. For the CDR3, the DNA is TGTGCCAGCAGTTATATAGCGGAGCAAGAGACCCAGTACTTC. Amino acid sequence: CASSYIAEQETQYF.